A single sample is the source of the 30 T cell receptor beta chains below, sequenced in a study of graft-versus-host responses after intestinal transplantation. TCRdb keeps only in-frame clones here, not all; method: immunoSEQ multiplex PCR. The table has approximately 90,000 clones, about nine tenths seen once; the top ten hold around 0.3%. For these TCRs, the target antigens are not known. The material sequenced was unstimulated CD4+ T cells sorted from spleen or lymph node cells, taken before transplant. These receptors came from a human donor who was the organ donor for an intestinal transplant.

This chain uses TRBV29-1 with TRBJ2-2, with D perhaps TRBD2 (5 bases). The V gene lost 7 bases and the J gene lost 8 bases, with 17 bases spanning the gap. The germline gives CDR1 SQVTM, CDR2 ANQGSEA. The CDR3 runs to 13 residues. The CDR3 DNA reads TGCAGCGCCAGCGGAGCAGTACCGGGGGAGCTGTTTTTT. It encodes CSASGAVPGELFF.

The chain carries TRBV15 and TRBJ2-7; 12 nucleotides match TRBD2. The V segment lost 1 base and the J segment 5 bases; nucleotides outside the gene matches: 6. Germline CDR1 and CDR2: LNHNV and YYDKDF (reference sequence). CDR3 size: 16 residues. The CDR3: CATSRGRLAGVDEQYF. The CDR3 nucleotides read TGTGCCACCAGCAGAGGACGACTAGCGGGGGTCGACGAGCAGTACTTC.

The CDR3: CASVLTPIAGVESYNEQFF. The CDR3 DNA is TGCGCCAGCGTACTCACCCCCATAGCGGGAGTAGAATCCTACAATGAGCAGTTCTTC. The chain links TRBV5-1 to TRBJ2-1; 9 bases are a match to TRBD2. The CDR3 has 19 residues. CDR1 is SGHRS, CDR2 YFSETQ, per germline. V lost 7 bases, J lost 1 base, and 18 bases stayed unmatched.

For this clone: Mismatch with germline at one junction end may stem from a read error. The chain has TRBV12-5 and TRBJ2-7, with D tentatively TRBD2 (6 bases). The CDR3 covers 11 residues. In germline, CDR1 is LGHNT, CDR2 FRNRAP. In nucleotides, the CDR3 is TGTGCTAGTGAAGTTGGCGGGACCGGGGGCTTC. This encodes CASEVGGTGGF. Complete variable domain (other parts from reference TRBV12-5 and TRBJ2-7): DARVTQTPRHKVTEMGQEVTMRCQPILGHNTVFWYRQTMMQGLELLAYFRNRAPLDDSGMPKDRFSAEMPDATLATLKIQPSEPRDSAVYFCASEVGGTGGFGPGTRLTVT.

Here the CDR3 DNA reads TGTGCCAGCAGCTCTCTGGCCAGATCCTCTGGAAACACCATATATTTT. Residues: CASSSLARSSGNTIYF. The V and J genes are TRBV7-6 and TRBJ1-3; D unclear. CDR3 length: 16 amino acids. Germline CDR1 reads SGHVS; CDR2 reads FNYEAQ. Trimming left V 4 bases short and J 0 bases short, with 13 bases between.

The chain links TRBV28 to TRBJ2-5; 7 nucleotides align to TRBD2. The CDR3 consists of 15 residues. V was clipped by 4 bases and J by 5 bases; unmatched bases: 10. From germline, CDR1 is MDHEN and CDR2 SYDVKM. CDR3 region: CASSYAGVSSETQYF. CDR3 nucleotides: TGTGCCAGCAGTTACGCGGGAGTGTCGTCGGAGACCCAGTACTTC.

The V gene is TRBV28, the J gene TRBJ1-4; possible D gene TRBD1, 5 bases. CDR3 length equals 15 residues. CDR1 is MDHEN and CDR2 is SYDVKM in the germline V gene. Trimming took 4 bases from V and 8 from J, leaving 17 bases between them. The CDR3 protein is CASSSPGQGSEKLFF. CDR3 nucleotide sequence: TGTGCCAGCAGTTCCCCAGGGCAGGGCAGCGAAAAACTGTTTTTT.

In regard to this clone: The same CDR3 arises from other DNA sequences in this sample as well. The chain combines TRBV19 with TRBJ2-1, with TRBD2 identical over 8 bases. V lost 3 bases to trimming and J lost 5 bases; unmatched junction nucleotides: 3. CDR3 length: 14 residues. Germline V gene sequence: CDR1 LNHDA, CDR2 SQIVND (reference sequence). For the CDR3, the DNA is TGTGCCAGTAGTATCAGCGGGAGAGACAATGAGCAGTTCTTC. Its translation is CASSISGRDNEQFF.

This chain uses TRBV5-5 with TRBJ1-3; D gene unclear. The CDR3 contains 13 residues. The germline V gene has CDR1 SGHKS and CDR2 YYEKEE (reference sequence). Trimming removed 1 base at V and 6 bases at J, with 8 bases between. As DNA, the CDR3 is TGTGCCAGCAGCTTGAAGACTACAAACACCATATATTTT. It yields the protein CASSLKTTNTIYF.

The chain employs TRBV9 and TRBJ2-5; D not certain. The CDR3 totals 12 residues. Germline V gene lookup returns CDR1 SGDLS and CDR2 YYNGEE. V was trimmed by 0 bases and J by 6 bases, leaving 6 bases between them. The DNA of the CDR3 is TGTGCCAGCAGCGTAGATAGTCAGACCCAGTACTTC. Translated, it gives CASSVDSQTQYF. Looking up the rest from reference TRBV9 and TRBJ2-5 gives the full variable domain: DSGVTQTPKHLITATGQRVTLRCSPRSGDLSVYWYQQSLDQGLQFLIQYYNGEERAKGNILERFSAQQFPDLHSELNLSSLELGDSALYFCASSVDSQTQYFGPGTRLLVL.

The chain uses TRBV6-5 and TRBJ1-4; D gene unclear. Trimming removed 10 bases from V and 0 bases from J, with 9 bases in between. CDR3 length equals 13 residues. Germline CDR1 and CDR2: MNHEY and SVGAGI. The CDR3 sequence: CATRRATNEKLFF. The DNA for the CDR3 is TGTGCCACCCGGAGAGCAACTAATGAAAAACTGTTTTTT.

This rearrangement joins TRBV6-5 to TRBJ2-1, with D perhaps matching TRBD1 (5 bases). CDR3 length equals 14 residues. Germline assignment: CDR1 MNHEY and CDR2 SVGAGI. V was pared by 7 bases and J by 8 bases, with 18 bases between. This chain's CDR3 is CASNPGSRFYEQFF. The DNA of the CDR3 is TGTGCCAGCAACCCAGGGTCCAGGTTTTATGAGCAGTTCTTC.

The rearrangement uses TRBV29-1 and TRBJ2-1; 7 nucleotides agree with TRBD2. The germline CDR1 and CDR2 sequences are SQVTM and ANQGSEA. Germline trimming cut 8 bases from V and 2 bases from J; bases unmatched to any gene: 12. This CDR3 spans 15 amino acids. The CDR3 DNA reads TGCAGCACCTTAAGCGGGAAAACGACCTACAATGAGCAGTTCTTC. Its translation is CSTLSGKTTYNEQFF.

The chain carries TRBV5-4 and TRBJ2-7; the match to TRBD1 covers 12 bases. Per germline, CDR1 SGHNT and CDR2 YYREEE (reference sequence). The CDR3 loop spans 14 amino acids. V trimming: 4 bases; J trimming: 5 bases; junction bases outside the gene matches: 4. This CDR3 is CASSGGQGAHEQYF. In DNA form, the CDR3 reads TGTGCCAGCAGCGGGGGACAGGGGGCTCACGAGCAGTACTTC.

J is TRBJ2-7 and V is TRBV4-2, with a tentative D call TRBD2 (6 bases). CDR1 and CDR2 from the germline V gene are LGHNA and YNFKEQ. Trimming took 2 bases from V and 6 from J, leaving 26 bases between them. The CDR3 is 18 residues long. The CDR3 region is CASSQRVGVLAGFREQYF. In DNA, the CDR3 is TGTGCCAGCAGCCAAAGAGTAGGGGTTTTGGCGGGATTCCGCGAGCAGTACTTC.

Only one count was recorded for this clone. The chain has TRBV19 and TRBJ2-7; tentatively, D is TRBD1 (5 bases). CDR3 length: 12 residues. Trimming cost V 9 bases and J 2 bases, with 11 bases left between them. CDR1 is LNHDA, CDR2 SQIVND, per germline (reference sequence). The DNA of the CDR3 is TGTGCCAGAGAGACAGAGCCCTACGAGCAGTACTTC. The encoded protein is CARETEPYEQYF.

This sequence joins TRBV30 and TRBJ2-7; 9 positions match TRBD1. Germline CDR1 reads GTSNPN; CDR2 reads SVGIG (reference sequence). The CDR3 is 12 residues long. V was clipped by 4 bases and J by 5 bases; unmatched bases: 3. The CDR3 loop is CAWTGQGNEQYF. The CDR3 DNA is TGTGCCTGGACGGGACAGGGTAACGAGCAGTACTTC. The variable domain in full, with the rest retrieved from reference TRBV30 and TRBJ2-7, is SQTIHQWPATLVQPVGSPLSLECTVEGTSNPNLYWYRQAAGRGLQLLFYSVGIGQISSEVPQNLSASRPQDRQFILSSKKLLLSDSGFYLCAWTGQGNEQYFGPGTRLTVT.

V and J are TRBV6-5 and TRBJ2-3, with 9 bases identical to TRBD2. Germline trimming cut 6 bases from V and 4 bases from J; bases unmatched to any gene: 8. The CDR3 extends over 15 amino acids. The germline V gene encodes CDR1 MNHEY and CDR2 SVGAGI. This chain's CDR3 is CASSPGLARADTQYF. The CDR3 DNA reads TGTGCCAGCAGCCCCGGACTAGCGAGGGCAGATACGCAGTATTTT.

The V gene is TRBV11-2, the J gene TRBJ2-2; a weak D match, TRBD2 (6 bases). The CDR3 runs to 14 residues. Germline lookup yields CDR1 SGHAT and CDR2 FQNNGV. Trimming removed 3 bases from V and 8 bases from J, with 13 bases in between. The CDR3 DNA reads TGTGCCAGCAGCTTCCACGGGAGCGGGGGGGAGCTGTTTTTT. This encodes CASSFHGSGGELFF.

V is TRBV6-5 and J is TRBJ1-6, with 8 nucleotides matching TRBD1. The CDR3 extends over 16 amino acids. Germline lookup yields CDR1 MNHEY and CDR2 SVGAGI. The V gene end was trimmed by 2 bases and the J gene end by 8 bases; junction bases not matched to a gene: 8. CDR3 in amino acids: CASSYRYDRGDSPLHF. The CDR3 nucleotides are TGTGCCAGCAGTTACCGATACGACAGGGGCGATTCACCCCTCCACTTT.

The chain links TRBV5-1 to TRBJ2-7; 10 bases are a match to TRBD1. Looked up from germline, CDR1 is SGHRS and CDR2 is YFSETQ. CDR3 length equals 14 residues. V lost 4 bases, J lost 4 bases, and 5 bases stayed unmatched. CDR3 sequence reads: CASSTGTGEYEQYF. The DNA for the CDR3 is TGCGCCAGCAGCACCGGGACAGGGGAGTACGAGCAGTACTTC.

CDR3 protein: CAWARGAYTEAFF. CDR3 bases: TGTGCCTGGGCACGGGGGGCTTACACTGAAGCTTTCTTT. The rearrangement joins TRBV30 to TRBJ1-1; weak D call: TRBD1 (6 bases). The CDR3 runs to 13 residues. Germline CDR1 is GTSNPN and CDR2 is SVGIG (reference sequence). V was shortened by 5 bases and J by 3 bases, with 13 bases between the two germline ends.

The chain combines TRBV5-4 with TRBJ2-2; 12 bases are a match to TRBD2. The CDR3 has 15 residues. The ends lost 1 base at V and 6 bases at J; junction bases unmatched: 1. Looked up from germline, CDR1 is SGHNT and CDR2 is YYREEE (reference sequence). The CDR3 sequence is CASSLTSGGPGELFF. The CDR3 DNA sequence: TGTGCCAGCAGCTTGACTAGCGGGGGGCCCGGGGAGCTGTTTTTT.

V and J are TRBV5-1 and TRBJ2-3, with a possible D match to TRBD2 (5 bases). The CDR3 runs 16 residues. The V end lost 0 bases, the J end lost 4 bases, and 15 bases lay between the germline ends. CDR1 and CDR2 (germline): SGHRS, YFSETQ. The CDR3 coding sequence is TGCGCCAGCAGCTTGGATGGCGGGCCGGTCTCAGATACGCAGTATTTT. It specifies CASSLDGGPVSDTQYF.

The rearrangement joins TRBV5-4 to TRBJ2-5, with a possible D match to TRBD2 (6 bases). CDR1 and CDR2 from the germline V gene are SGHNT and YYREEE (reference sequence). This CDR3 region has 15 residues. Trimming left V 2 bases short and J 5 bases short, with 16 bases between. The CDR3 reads CASSFRGTAGETQYF. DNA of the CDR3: TGTGCCAGCAGCTTTCGGGGAACCGCGGGGGAGACCCAGTACTTC.

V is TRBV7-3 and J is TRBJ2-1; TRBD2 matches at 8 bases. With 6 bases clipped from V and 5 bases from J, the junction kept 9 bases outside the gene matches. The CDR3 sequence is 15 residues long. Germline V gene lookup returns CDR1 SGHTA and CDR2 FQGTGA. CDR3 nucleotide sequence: TGTGCCAGCAGTGCTGGACTAGCCGGCAACAATGAGCAGTTCTTC. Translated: CASSAGLAGNNEQFF.

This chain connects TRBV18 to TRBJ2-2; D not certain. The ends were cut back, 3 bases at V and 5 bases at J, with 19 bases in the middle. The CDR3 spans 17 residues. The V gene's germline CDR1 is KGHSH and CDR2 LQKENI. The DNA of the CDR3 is TGTGCCAGCTCACCTTCGAGAAATCTCGTGGTTACCGGGGAGCTGTTTTTT. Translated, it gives CASSPSRNLVVTGELFF.

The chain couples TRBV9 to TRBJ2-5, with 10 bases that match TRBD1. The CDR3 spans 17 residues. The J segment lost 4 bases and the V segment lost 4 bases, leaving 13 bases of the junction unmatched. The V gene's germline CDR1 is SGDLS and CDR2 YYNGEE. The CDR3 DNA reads TGTGCCAGCAGCTTGGGAATCGGGACAGGGGACACAGAGACCCAGTACTTC. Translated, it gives CASSLGIGTGDTETQYF.

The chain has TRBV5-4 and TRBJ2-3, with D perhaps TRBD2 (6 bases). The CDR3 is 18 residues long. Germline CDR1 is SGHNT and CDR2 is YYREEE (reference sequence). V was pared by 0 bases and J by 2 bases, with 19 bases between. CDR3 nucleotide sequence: TGTGCCAGCAGCTTGGGGCCTGGGAGAGTAGCGGCCACAGATACGCAGTATTTT. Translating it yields CASSLGPGRVAATDTQYF.

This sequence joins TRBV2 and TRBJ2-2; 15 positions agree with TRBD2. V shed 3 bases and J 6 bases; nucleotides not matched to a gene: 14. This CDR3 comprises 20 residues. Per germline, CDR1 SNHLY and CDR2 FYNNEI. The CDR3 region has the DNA TGTGCCAGCAGTGACCCCGGGACTAGCGGGGGGCCGGGGATACCCGGGGAGCTGTTTTTT. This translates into CASSDPGTSGGPGIPGELFF.